These 26 T cell receptor beta chains were all obtained from the same sample, sequenced in a study of OX40 agonist ivuxolimab in advanced cancers. The data were produced by immunoSEQ multiplex PCR, yet TCRdb's version contains in-frame clones alone and is incomplete. The data contain 70,000 to 80,000 clones, 70% to 90% of them singletons. Sequencing was performed on CD4+ or CD8+ T cells sorted from blood, taken in a trial of the OX40 agonist ivuxolimab. These receptors originate from an adult with an advanced solid tumor such as melanoma, head and neck, liver or kidney cancer.

The V and J genes are TRBV29-1 and TRBJ2-1; 14 bases map to TRBD2. The ends lost 6 bases at V and 9 bases at J; junction bases unmatched: 7. Germline values: CDR1 SQVTM, CDR2 ANQGSEA. There are 14 residues in the CDR3. This CDR3 reads CSVQGLAGAGEQFF. In DNA, the CDR3 is TGCAGCGTCCAGGGACTAGCGGGAGCGGGTGAGCAGTTCTTC.

This clone was recorded a few times. The rearrangement joins TRBV7-6 to TRBJ1-4, with a tentative D call TRBD1 (6 bases). This CDR3 region has 13 residues. Per germline, CDR1 SGHVS and CDR2 FNYEAQ. V shed 0 bases and J shed 8 bases, with 7 bases lying between them. The CDR3 here is CASSLAQGEKLFF. DNA for the CDR3: TGTGCCAGCAGCTTAGCCCAGGGGGAAAAACTGTTTTTT.

The gene calls are TRBV15 and TRBJ2-3; D is possibly TRBD2 (7 bases). The germline gives CDR1 LNHNV, CDR2 YYDKDF (reference sequence). This CDR3 has 16 amino acids. V gave up 1 base and J gave up 2 bases, with 13 bases separating them. CDR3 loop: CATSRGGAGATDTQYF. DNA of the CDR3: TGTGCCACCAGCAGAGGGGGGGCGGGGGCCACAGATACGCAGTATTTT.

The rearrangement uses TRBV9 and TRBJ2-5; D uncertain. Trimming left V 0 bases short and J 5 bases short, with 8 bases between. The germline V gene has CDR1 SGDLS and CDR2 YYNGEE. This CDR3 contains 13 residues. The chain's CDR3 is CASSVAAHETQYF. CDR3 coding DNA: TGTGCCAGCAGCGTAGCGGCCCATGAGACCCAGTACTTC.

V is TRBV19 and J is TRBJ2-6; 10 positions agree with TRBD1. The CDR3 is 17 amino acids. Germline CDR1 and CDR2: LNHDA and SQIVND (reference sequence). Losses at the gene ends were 3 bases for V and 3 bases for J; bases not matched to a gene: 5. CDR3 in DNA: TGTGCCAGTAGTATCCGACAGGGGGCGGTTGGGGCCAACGTCCTGACTTTC. It encodes CASSIRQGAVGANVLTF. Complete variable domain (other parts from reference TRBV19 and TRBJ2-6): DGGITQSPKYLFRKEGQNVTLSCEQNLNHDAMYWYRQDPGQGLRLIYYSQIVNDFQKGDIAEGYSVSREKKESFPLTVTSAQKNPTAFYLCASSIRQGAVGANVLTFGAGSRLTVL.

In DNA form, the CDR3 reads TGTGCCAGTAGTATATCAGGTTATCAGCCCCAGCATTTT. It translates to CASSISGYQPQHF. The V call is TRBV19, the J call TRBJ1-5; D unclear. This CDR3 is built from 13 residues. V was shortened by 2 bases and J by 5 bases, with 7 bases between the two germline ends. Germline V gives CDR1 LNHDA, CDR2 SQIVND (reference sequence).

The table lists this clone with a count of one. The genes are TRBV5-4 and TRBJ1-3; 8 bases line up with TRBD1. CDR1 SGHNT and CDR2 YYREEE come from the germline V gene (reference sequence). The CDR3 totals 14 residues. V gave up 4 bases and J gave up 2 bases; unmatched junction bases: 2. The CDR3 DNA is TGTGCCAGCAGCCAGGACAGGGCTGGAAACACCATATATTTT. Translated, it gives CASSQDRAGNTIYF.

The chain joins TRBV5-1 to TRBJ2-5; 13 bases align to TRBD2. CDR3 length: 17 residues. CDR1 is SGHRS, CDR2 YFSETQ, per germline. Unmatched junction bases numbered 4, after V lost 2 bases and J lost 0 bases. CDR3 residues: CASSLGLAGENQETQYF. The CDR3 nucleotides read TGCGCCAGCAGCTTAGGACTAGCGGGAGAGAACCAAGAGACCCAGTACTTC.

CDR3 sequence reads: CASSVTGTSGPSSYNEQFF. CDR3 nucleotides: TGTGCCAGCAGCGTTACCGGGACTAGCGGGCCAAGCTCCTACAATGAGCAGTTCTTC. The V call is TRBV9, the J call TRBJ2-1, with TRBD2 identical over 12 bases. CDR1 and CDR2 (germline): SGDLS, YYNGEE. This CDR3 has 19 amino acids. The V segment lost 2 bases and the J segment 0 bases; nucleotides outside the gene matches: 9.

The rearrangement joins TRBV27 to TRBJ1-1; no clear D. Germline CDR1 reads MNHEY; CDR2 reads SMNVEV (reference sequence). V was clipped by 5 bases and J by 1 base, with 17 bases between them. The CDR3 contains 16 residues. The CDR3 here is CASSPGRSKGNTEAFF. The DNA for the CDR3 is TGTGCCAGCAGTCCTGGACGAAGCAAAGGGAACACTGAAGCTTTCTTT.

The J gene is TRBJ1-5, the V gene TRBV10-3, with D possibly being TRBD1 (5 bases). This CDR3 comprises 14 residues. With 10 bases removed from V and 4 bases from J, the gap between germline ends came to 17 bases. Germline V gene data show CDR1 as ENHRY and CDR2 as SYGVKD. The DNA for the CDR3 is TGTGCCAGCCGGGACGGAGTAGAAAATCAGCCCCAGCATTTT. Protein sequence: CASRDGVENQPQHF.

This clone showed up just once. The chain has TRBV2 and TRBJ2-2; 10 nucleotides match TRBD2. The germline CDR1 and CDR2 sequences are SNHLY and FYNNEI. The trim removed 0 bases at V and 7 bases at J, leaving 5 bases unmatched. This CDR3 is 16 amino acids long. CDR3 DNA sequence: TGTGCCAGCAGTGAAGCGAGCGGGAGGGTCGGCGGGGAGCTGTTTTTT. Translation gives CASSEASGRVGGELFF.

V gene TRBV6-6 combines with J gene TRBJ1-2; D not resolved. Trimming stripped 7 bases from V and 3 bases from J, with 9 bases between. This CDR3 region has 12 residues. Looked up from germline, CDR1 is MNHNY and CDR2 is SVGAGI (reference sequence). The CDR3 sequence is CASMRKDYGYTF. The CDR3, as DNA: TGTGCCAGCATGAGGAAGGACTATGGCTACACCTTC.

The chain links TRBV19 to TRBJ2-7; 9 nucleotides agree with TRBD1. V was clipped by 6 bases and J by 0 bases; unmatched bases: 12. Germline V gives CDR1 LNHDA, CDR2 SQIVND (reference sequence). The CDR3 length is 17 residues. As DNA, the CDR3 is TGTGCCAGTAGCGAAACCGGGACAGGGTTCGGCTCCTACGAGCAGTACTTC. Translating gives CASSETGTGFGSYEQYF.

The chain is built from TRBV28 and TRBJ2-5, with a tentative D call TRBD1 (5 bases). Germline lookup yields CDR1 MDHEN and CDR2 SYDVKM. V lost 3 bases and J lost 3, with 8 bases in between. The CDR3 runs 13 residues. The CDR3 reads CASSFDREETQYF. The DNA for the CDR3 is TGTGCCAGCAGTTTTGACAGAGAAGAGACCCAGTACTTC.

This chain connects TRBV27 to TRBJ2-3; no clear D. Trimming took 6 bases from V and 0 from J, leaving 7 bases between them. The CDR3 extends over 13 amino acids. Germline loops: CDR1 MNHEY, CDR2 SMNVEV (reference sequence). In DNA, the CDR3 is TGTGCCAGCAGAACGATTAGCACAGATACGCAGTATTTT. It encodes CASRTISTDTQYF.

The chain recombines TRBV4-1 with TRBJ2-1, with D possibly TRBD2 on 6 matching bases. Germline lookup yields CDR1 MGHRA and CDR2 YSYEKL. Trimming left V 0 bases short and J 4 bases short, with 13 bases between. This CDR3 spans 16 amino acids. CDR3 coding DNA: TGCGCCAGCAGCCAAGATCCAGCGGGCAGGTACAATGAGCAGTTCTTC. It codes for CASSQDPAGRYNEQFF.

This chain uses TRBV5-6 with TRBJ2-1, with TRBD1 matching 9 bases. Germline CDR1 is SGHDT and CDR2 is YYEEEE. The CDR3 loop spans 15 amino acids. Trimming took 4 bases from V and 2 from J; bases not matched to a gene: 4. In nucleotides, the CDR3 is TGTGCCAGCAGCGTATACAGGGGGCCCTACAATGAGCAGTTCTTC. Protein: CASSVYRGPYNEQFF.

The CDR3 is CASSLVASPNYYEQYF. CDR3 coding DNA: TGTGCCAGCAGCTTAGTGGCTAGCCCTAACTATTACGAGCAGTACTTC. The chain couples TRBV11-2 to TRBJ2-7; D is possibly TRBD2 (5 bases). Germline values: CDR1 SGHAT, CDR2 FQNNGV. Trimming stripped 1 base from V and 4 bases from J, with 17 bases between. The CDR3 loop spans 16 amino acids. Using reference TRBV11-2 and TRBJ2-7 for the parts outside the CDR3, the full variable domain is EAGVAQSPRYKIIEKRQSVAFWCNPISGHATLYWYQQILGQGPKLLIQFQNNGVVDDSQLPKDRFSAERLKGVDSTLKIQPAKLEDSAVYLCASSLVASPNYYEQYFGPGTRLTVT.

A single count supports this clone. V gene TRBV5-4 combines with J gene TRBJ2-3; weak D call: TRBD2 (6 bases). This CDR3 comprises 15 residues. Germline loops: CDR1 SGHNT, CDR2 YYREEE (reference sequence). V lost 6 bases and J lost 2, with 16 bases in between. CDR3 region: CASTSTGRATDTQYF. The CDR3 DNA sequence: TGTGCCAGCACCTCTACCGGGAGAGCCACAGATACGCAGTATTTT. The full variable domain, in which reference TRBV5-4 and TRBJ2-3 provide the parts outside the CDR3, is ETGVTQSPTHLIKTRGQQVTLRCSSQSGHNTVSWYQQALGQGPQFIFQYYREEENGRGNFPPRFSGLQFPNYSSELNVNALELDDSALYLCASTSTGRATDTQYFGPGTRLTVL.

The rearrangement uses TRBV7-2 and TRBJ2-3; 8 bases are shared with TRBD1. Germline lookup yields CDR1 SGHTA and CDR2 FQGNSA. The CDR3 covers 14 residues. V lost 4 bases to trimming and J lost 2 bases; unmatched junction nucleotides: 2. The CDR3 DNA is TGTGCCAGCAGCTCGGACAGGGCCACAGATACGCAGTATTTT. Protein: CASSSDRATDTQYF.

The chain joins TRBV4-2 to TRBJ1-2; D is uncertain. The CDR3 extends over 17 amino acids. Trimming took off 2 bases at V and 5 bases at J, with 21 bases between the two ends. Germline-derived CDR1 and CDR2 are LGHNA and YNFKEQ. CDR3 protein: CASSQSTAVYRDYGYTF. Here the CDR3 DNA reads TGTGCCAGCAGCCAATCGACGGCAGTCTATAGGGATTATGGCTACACCTTC.

J is TRBJ2-7 and V is TRBV5-1, with 8 bases aligning to TRBD2. CDR3 size: 15 residues. J was trimmed by 6 bases and V by 3 bases; bases with no gene match: 11. Per the germline V gene, CDR1 is SGHRS and CDR2 is YFSETQ. The CDR3 protein is CASSSTSGFSSEQYF. For the CDR3, the DNA is TGCGCCAGCAGCTCCACTAGCGGCTTTTCGTCCGAGCAGTACTTC.

The rearrangement links TRBV4-2 to TRBJ2-3, with D hard to call. V lost 0 bases, J lost 1 base, and 8 bases lay in between. CDR1 LGHNA and CDR2 YNFKEQ come from the germline V gene. CDR3 size: 15 residues. CDR3 protein: CASSQDPTGTDTQYF. For the CDR3, the DNA is TGTGCCAGCAGCCAAGATCCAACTGGCACAGATACGCAGTATTTT.

The V gene is TRBV21-1, the J gene TRBJ2-7; no DNA check was done on the table's D call, TRBD2. TRBV21-1 constitutes a pseudogene. This CDR3 spans 13 amino acids. CDR3 in amino acids: CATTRGPSYEQYF. CDR3 bases: TGTGCCACCACTAGAGGTCCCTCCTACGAGCAGTACTTC.

The chain links TRBV7-6 to TRBJ2-3; the match to TRBD2 covers 13 bases. The ends lost 5 bases at V and 5 bases at J; junction bases unmatched: 7. Germline values: CDR1 SGHVS, CDR2 FNYEAQ. The CDR3 length is 16 residues. This CDR3 reads CASSLGLAGAQDTQYF. The DNA of the CDR3 is TGTGCCAGCAGCCTAGGACTAGCGGGAGCCCAAGATACGCAGTATTTT.